This T cell receptor (beta chain) was documented in a study of blood T cell repertoires in COVID-19. Study at large: Samples taken during acute and convalescent COVID-19 were collected in the United States, Italy and Spain. PBMCs, B-cell-depleted T cells, or T cells were the source of the cDNA or gDNA that made up the material.

Authors' data handling: Quantification of nucleated cells was approximated via reference gene primer amplification. The repertoire was sequenced with immunoSEQ multiplex PCR; TCRdb's copy has only in-frame clones and lacks some. The V and J calls and clone size are taken from that table; D and trimming were inferred from the DNA. The table lists 75,000 to 85,000 clones, around nine tenths of them singletons, with over 15% in the top ten. The germline V gene encodes CDR1 WNHNN and CDR2 SYGVQD (reference sequence). The trim removed 3 bases at V and 9 bases at J, leaving 9 bases unmatched. This CDR3 has 15 amino acids.

The chain employs TRBV10-1 and TRBJ2-1; 9 bases map to TRBD1. Sequencing used peripheral blood. The source of this sequence is a human donor in a cohort sampled during active COVID-19. CDR3 amino acids: CASSDPGQGPGEQFF. CDR3 DNA: TGCGCCAGCAGTGATCCGGGACAGGGTCCGGGTGAGCAGTTCTTC.